One sample yielded the 29 T cell receptor beta chains listed below, sequenced in a study of T cell changes during pregnancy in multiple sclerosis. The table came from immunoSEQ multiplex PCR; TCRdb's copy has only in-frame clones and leaves some out. The data hold some 52,000 clones, with just over 90% observed a single time. The material sequenced was CD4+ T cells from peripheral blood mononuclear cells, taken before pregnancy. The receptors come from a female donor with multiple sclerosis, enrolled in a pregnancy study.

This chain joins TRBV7-8 and TRBJ1-4; possibly TRBD1 for D (5 bases). Germline-derived CDR1 and CDR2 are SGHVS and FQNEAQ. This CDR3 region has 15 residues. Trimming stripped 1 base from V and 8 bases from J, with 14 bases between. This chain's CDR3 is CASSLVPGQGEKLFF. DNA of the CDR3: TGTGCCAGCAGCTTAGTGCCAGGGCAAGGCGAAAAACTGTTTTTT.

The chain recombines TRBV11-3 with TRBJ2-1; 12 bases line up with TRBD2. V lost 1 base and J lost 4; bases outside the gene matches: 8. The CDR3 is 18 residues long. Germline loops: CDR1 SGHNT, CDR2 YENEEA. The CDR3 spells CASSLAGLAGTGYNEQFF. CDR3 nucleotide sequence: TGTGCCAGCAGCTTAGCTGGACTAGCGGGAACGGGTTACAATGAGCAGTTCTTC. The full variable domain, in which reference TRBV11-3 and TRBJ2-1 provide the parts outside the CDR3, is EAGVVQSPRYKIIEKKQPVAFWCNPISGHNTLYWYLQNLGQGPELLIRYENEEAVDDSQLPKDRFSAERLKGVDSTLKIQPAELGDSAVYLCASSLAGLAGTGYNEQFFGPGTRLTVL.

The V call is TRBV14, the J call TRBJ2-3, with no clear D. CDR1 is SGHDN and CDR2 is FVKESK in the germline V gene. The CDR3 runs to 13 residues. V dropped 4 bases and J dropped 6 bases, with 11 bases sitting between them. CDR3 nucleotide sequence: TGTGCCAGCAGCCTCTCACTTTGGGATACGCAGTATTTT. This encodes CASSLSLWDTQYF.

V is TRBV20-1 and J is TRBJ2-5; 7 positions agree with TRBD2. V gave up 6 bases and J gave up 7 bases; unmatched junction bases: 5. Germline V gives CDR1 DFQATT, CDR2 SNEGSKA (reference sequence). The CDR3 is 11 residues long. DNA for the CDR3: TGCAGTGCCGTACGCGGGGGGACCCAGTACTTC. Translating it yields CSAVRGGTQYF.

V gene TRBV30 combines with J gene TRBJ2-1, with TRBD2 matching 10 bases. Trimming cost V 0 bases and J 6 bases; bases outside gene matches: 8. The CDR3 covers 16 residues. Germline V CDR1 and CDR2: GTSNPN, SVGIG (reference sequence). The CDR3 loop is CAWSVWSGRATNEQFF. The CDR3, as DNA: TGTGCCTGGAGTGTATGGAGCGGGAGGGCCACCAATGAGCAGTTCTTC.

This sequence joins TRBV29-1 and TRBJ1-1; no definite D call. CDR1 and CDR2 (germline): SQVTM, ANQGSEA. Trimming pared 0 bases from V and 4 bases from J, leaving 9 bases between. The CDR3 consists of 13 residues. CDR3 DNA: TGCAGCGTTGAAGATCTTCGGGGCACTGAAGCTTTCTTT. Its translation: CSVEDLRGTEAFF.

The chain carries TRBV19 and TRBJ1-5; the match to TRBD1 covers 8 bases. Losses at the gene ends were 2 bases for V and 9 bases for J; bases not matched to a gene: 6. This CDR3 is 14 amino acids long. Germline V gene lookup returns CDR1 LNHDA and CDR2 SQIVND (reference sequence). The CDR3 loop reads CASSIRTGQGPQHF. Written as DNA, the CDR3 is TGTGCCAGTAGTATACGGACAGGACAGGGGCCCCAGCATTTT.

The chain recombines TRBV27 with TRBJ2-5; no definite D call. Looked up from germline, CDR1 is MNHEY and CDR2 is SMNVEV (reference sequence). This CDR3 comprises 14 residues. The V gene lost 2 bases and the J gene lost 5 bases, with 12 bases spanning the gap. CDR3 bases: TGTGCCAGCAGTTTAACTGTCAAACCGGAGACCCAGTACTTC. It is translated as CASSLTVKPETQYF.

V usage is TRBV25-1 and J usage is TRBJ1-2, with D possibly being TRBD1 (6 bases). Germline-derived CDR1 and CDR2 are MGHDK and SYGVNS. Trimming took 3 bases from V and 2 from J, leaving 16 bases between them. The CDR3 sequence is 16 residues long. This CDR3 is CASSDSLWGQNYGYTF. The CDR3 bases are TGTGCCAGCAGTGACTCCCTCTGGGGGCAAAACTATGGCTACACCTTC.

This rearrangement joins TRBV28 to TRBJ2-5; 9 bases align to TRBD1. CDR1 is MDHEN and CDR2 is SYDVKM in the germline V gene. V trimming: 6 bases; J trimming: 5 bases; junction bases outside the gene matches: 4. This CDR3 is built from 13 residues. The chain's CDR3 is CASSYTGGETQYF. DNA for the CDR3: TGTGCCAGCAGCTATACAGGGGGCGAGACCCAGTACTTC.

This rearrangement joins TRBV7-2 to TRBJ2-2, with 8 bases fitting TRBD1. J lost 5 bases, V lost 9 bases, and 14 bases had no gene match. The CDR3 is 16 amino acids. Per the germline V gene, CDR1 is SGHTA and CDR2 is FQGNSA. The CDR3 DNA is TGTGCCAGACCCCGGTCAGGGGGCAGGGGGACCGGGGAGCTGTTTTTT. It encodes CARPRSGGRGTGELFF.

The CDR3 region has the DNA TGCGCCAGCAGCTTGGGGGGGAGGAGCACAGATACGCAGTATTTT. It is translated as CASSLGGRSTDTQYF. V usage is TRBV5-1 and J usage is TRBJ2-3; TRBD2 is a possible D gene (6 bases). Germline V CDR1 and CDR2: SGHRS, YFSETQ. The CDR3 contains 15 residues. Trimming shortened V by 0 bases and J by 0 bases, and 8 bases separated the two germline ends.

The gene calls are TRBV5-6 and TRBJ2-1, with a weak D call TRBD1 (5 bases). There are 16 residues in the CDR3. Germline loops: CDR1 SGHDT, CDR2 YYEEEE. Deletions cut 3 bases from V and 0 bases from J, with 13 bases between. The CDR3: CASSWYRSSSYNEQFF. The DNA of the CDR3 is TGTGCCAGCAGCTGGTACAGGTCCAGCTCCTACAATGAGCAGTTCTTC.

This chain uses TRBV7-9 with TRBJ2-5, with D unresolved. Germline-derived CDR1 and CDR2 are SEHNR and FQNEAQ (reference sequence). The CDR3 runs 14 residues. Trimming removed 6 bases at V and 5 bases at J, with 16 bases between. CDR3 DNA sequence: TGTGCCAGCAGACATGACATGGTCGGTGAGACCCAGTACTTC. Residues: CASRHDMVGETQYF.

The gene calls are TRBV10-1 and TRBJ2-1, with 8 bases identical to TRBD1. The germline gives CDR1 WNHNN, CDR2 SYGVQD (reference sequence). This CDR3 is built from 13 residues. With V trimmed by 7 bases and J by 9 bases, 8 bases remained unmatched. CDR3 loop: CASKKFQGAEQFF. The CDR3, as DNA: TGCGCCAGCAAAAAATTTCAGGGGGCTGAGCAGTTCTTC.

The genes are TRBV5-1 and TRBJ2-1, with 7 nucleotides matching TRBD1. Germline CDR1 reads SGHRS; CDR2 reads YFSETQ. CDR3 length: 15 amino acids. V lost 2 bases to trimming and J lost 9 bases; unmatched junction nucleotides: 11. CDR3 coding DNA: TGCGCCAGCAGCTTCCGGAACGATAGACAGGGTGAGCAGTTCTTC. It translates to CASSFRNDRQGEQFF.

V usage is TRBV7-9 and J usage is TRBJ2-7; 12 bases agree with TRBD1. Germline CDR1 and CDR2: SEHNR and FQNEAQ (reference sequence). There are 15 residues in the CDR3. The V gene end was trimmed by 5 bases and the J gene end by 6 bases; junction bases not matched to a gene: 8. The CDR3 reads CASSPAGQGAGEQYF. In DNA, the CDR3 is TGTGCCAGCAGCCCAGCGGGACAGGGGGCGGGCGAGCAGTACTTC. The entire variable domain, with the rest obtained from reference TRBV7-9 and TRBJ2-7, is as follows: DTGVSQNPRHKITKRGQNVTFRCDPISEHNRLYWYRQTLGQGPEFLTYFQNEAQLEKSRLLSDRFSAERPKGSFSTLEIQRTEQGDSAMYLCASSPAGQGAGEQYFGPGTRLTVT.

The sample holds one count of this clone. The genes are TRBV6-5 and TRBJ2-7; a weak D match, TRBD1 (5 bases). The V and J ends lost 5 bases and 7 bases respectively, with 12 bases between them. The CDR3 totals 12 residues. Germline loops: CDR1 MNHEY, CDR2 SVGAGI. For the CDR3, the DNA is TGTGCCAGCAGTCTCCTGTCAGGGGAGCAGTACTTC. Encoded protein: CASSLLSGEQYF.

V is TRBV6-7 and J is TRBJ1-2, with TRBD1 matching 7 bases. TRBV6-7 counts as an open reading frame of uncertain function. The CDR3 extends over 18 amino acids. The J segment lost 6 bases and the V segment lost 0 bases, leaving 16 bases of the junction unmatched. Here the CDR3 reads CASSYSLLGQEHFDGYTF. The CDR3 DNA is TGTGCCAGCAGTTACTCATTACTTGGACAGGAGCATTTTGATGGCTACACCTTC.

The rearrangement uses TRBV4-1 and TRBJ2-3; no clear D gene. V lost 2 bases, J lost 5 bases, and 17 bases lay in between. The length of the CDR3 is 16 residues. CDR1 MGHRA and CDR2 YSYEKL come from the germline V gene. In DNA, the CDR3 is TGCGCCAGCAGCCAACTCGGCCCGGCGGTTGGAGATACGCAGTATTTT. Translating it yields CASSQLGPAVGDTQYF.

This rearrangement joins TRBV5-1 to TRBJ2-7, with D perhaps matching TRBD1 (6 bases). The V gene's germline CDR1 is SGHRS and CDR2 YFSETQ. The CDR3 extends over 15 amino acids. V lost 1 base and J 0 bases, leaving 11 bases between the germline ends. CDR3 loop: CASSLNGQSSYEQYF. CDR3 sequence (DNA): TGCGCCAGCAGCTTGAATGGACAGAGCTCCTACGAGCAGTACTTC.

The chain has TRBV7-2 and TRBJ2-2; 10 bases align to TRBD2. This CDR3 has 16 residues. V trimming: 0 bases; J trimming: 8 bases; junction bases outside the gene matches: 6. Germline V gives CDR1 SGHTA, CDR2 FQGNSA. The CDR3 loop reads CASSLASSGSRGELFF. Written as DNA, the CDR3 is TGTGCCAGCAGCTTAGCCTCTAGCGGGAGTCGGGGGGAGCTGTTTTTT. Combining the CDR3 with reference TRBV7-2 and TRBJ2-2 gives the whole variable domain GAGVSQSPSNKVTEKGKDVELRCDPISGHTALYWYRQSLGQGLEFLIYFQGNSAPDKSGLPSDRFSAERTGGSVSTLTIQRTQQEDSAVYLCASSLASSGSRGELFFGEGSRLTVL.

The rearrangement links TRBV4-2 to TRBJ2-4, with D possibly matching TRBD1 (6 bases). V was pared by 6 bases and J by 0 bases, with 15 bases between. Germline V gene sequence: CDR1 LGHNA, CDR2 YNFKEQ. The CDR3 spans 16 residues. The CDR3 region is CASRGRGLLAKNIQYF. As DNA, the CDR3 is TGTGCCAGCAGGGGCAGGGGCCTACTAGCCAAAAACATTCAGTACTTC.

The chain is built from TRBV6-1 and TRBJ1-1, with D perhaps matching TRBD1 (6 bases). The CDR3 runs to 16 residues. Germline loops: CDR1 MNHNS, CDR2 SASEGT. The V gene lost 0 bases and the J gene lost 0 bases, with 11 bases spanning the gap. The CDR3 nucleotides read TGTGCCAGCAGTGAAGCCCGGACAGCCATGAACACTGAAGCTTTCTTT. This translates into CASSEARTAMNTEAFF.

This chain uses TRBV30 with TRBJ2-6; D is undetermined. This CDR3 has 13 residues. The V end was cut by 2 bases, the J end by 2 bases, with 4 bases between. Germline CDR1 is GTSNPN and CDR2 is SVGIG (reference sequence). For the CDR3, the DNA is TGTGCCTGGAGTCCCGCTGGGGCCAACGTCCTGACTTTC. Its protein product is CAWSPAGANVLTF.

The rearrangement uses TRBV11-2 and TRBJ2-7; TRBD2 might be the D (5 bases). The V end lost 5 bases, the J end lost 0 bases, and 14 bases lay between the germline ends. This CDR3 has 15 amino acids. Germline lookup yields CDR1 SGHAT and CDR2 FQNNGV. The CDR3 nucleotides read TGTGCCAGCAGCCCGTCTTGGGGAGACTCCTACGAGCAGTACTTC. It codes for CASSPSWGDSYEQYF.

V is TRBV13 and J is TRBJ2-7; 13 bases align to TRBD2. Per the germline V gene, CDR1 is PRHDT and CDR2 is FYEKMQ (reference sequence). CDR3 size: 21 residues. Trimming at V came to 0 bases and at J to 0 bases, leaving 14 bases not matched to a gene. The DNA for the CDR3 is TGTGCCAGCAGCTTAGGCCTGGGGGGACTAGCGGGGACGATAAGCTCCTACGAGCAGTACTTC. It translates to CASSLGLGGLAGTISSYEQYF.

The V call is TRBV29-1, the J call TRBJ1-3, with a possible D match to TRBD1 (6 bases). With 1 base removed from V and 7 bases from J, the gap between germline ends came to 11 bases. CDR1 and CDR2 (germline): SQVTM, ANQGSEA. This CDR3 is built from 13 residues. The chain's CDR3 is CSVEGAGVNTIYF. The CDR3 DNA reads as TGCAGCGTTGAAGGAGCAGGGGTGAACACCATATATTTT. The variable domain in full, completed from reference TRBV29-1 and TRBJ1-3, reads SAVISQKPSRDICQRGTSLTIQCQVDSQVTMMFWYRQQPGQSLTLIATANQGSEATYESGFVIDKFPISRPNLTFSTLTVSNMSPEDSSIYLCSVEGAGVNTIYFGEGSWLTVV.

The V gene is TRBV2, the J gene TRBJ2-3, with TRBD2 matching 9 bases. V lost 8 bases, J lost 3 bases, and 9 bases stayed unmatched. CDR1 SNHLY and CDR2 FYNNEI come from the germline V gene. The CDR3 covers 15 residues. The CDR3 loop is CASGLAGVWTDTQYF. The CDR3 DNA sequence: TGTGCCAGCGGCTTAGCGGGAGTTTGGACAGATACGCAGTATTTT.